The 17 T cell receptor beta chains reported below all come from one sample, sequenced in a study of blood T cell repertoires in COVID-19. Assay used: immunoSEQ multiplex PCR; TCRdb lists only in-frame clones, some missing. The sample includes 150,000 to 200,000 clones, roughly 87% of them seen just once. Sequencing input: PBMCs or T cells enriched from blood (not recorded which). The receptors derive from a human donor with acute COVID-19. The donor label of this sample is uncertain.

For the CDR3, the DNA is TGTGCCAGCAGTGACTTGGCGGGGCGCGAGCAGTACTTC. It encodes CASSDLAGREQYF. The chain couples TRBV6-4 to TRBJ2-7, with D perhaps TRBD2 (6 bases). Between the trimmed V and J ends, which lost 1 base and 6 bases, there was a span of 10 bases. Germline V gives CDR1 MRHNA, CDR2 SNTAGT. The CDR3 loop spans 13 amino acids.

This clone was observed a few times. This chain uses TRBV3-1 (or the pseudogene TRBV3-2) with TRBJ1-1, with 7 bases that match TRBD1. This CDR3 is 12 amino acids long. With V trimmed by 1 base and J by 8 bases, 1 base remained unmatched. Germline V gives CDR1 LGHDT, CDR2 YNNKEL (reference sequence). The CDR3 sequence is CASSQGQGEAFF. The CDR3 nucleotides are TGTGCCAGCAGCCAAGGACAGGGCGAAGCTTTCTTT.

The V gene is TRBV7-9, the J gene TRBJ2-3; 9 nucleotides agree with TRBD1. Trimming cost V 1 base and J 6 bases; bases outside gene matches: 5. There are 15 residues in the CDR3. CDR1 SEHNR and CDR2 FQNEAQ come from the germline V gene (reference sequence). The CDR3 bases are TGTGCCAGCAGCTTAGGTGGGACAGGGTACGATACGCAGTATTTT. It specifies CASSLGGTGYDTQYF. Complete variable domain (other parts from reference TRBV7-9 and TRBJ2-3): DTGVSQNPRHKITKRGQNVTFRCDPISEHNRLYWYRQTLGQGPEFLTYFQNEAQLEKSRLLSDRFSAERPKGSFSTLEIQRTEQGDSAMYLCASSLGGTGYDTQYFGPGTRLTVL.

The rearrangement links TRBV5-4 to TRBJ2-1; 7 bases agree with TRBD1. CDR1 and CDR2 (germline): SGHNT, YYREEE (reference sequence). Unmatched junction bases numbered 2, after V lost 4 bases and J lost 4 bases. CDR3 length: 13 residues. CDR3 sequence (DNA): TGTGCCAGCAGCAAGGACAGGTACAATGAGCAGTTCTTC. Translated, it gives CASSKDRYNEQFF.

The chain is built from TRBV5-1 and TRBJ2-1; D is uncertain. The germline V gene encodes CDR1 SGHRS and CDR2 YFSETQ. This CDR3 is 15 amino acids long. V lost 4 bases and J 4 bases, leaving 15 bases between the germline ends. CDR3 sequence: CASSPGSFGYNEQFF. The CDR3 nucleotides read TGCGCCAGCAGCCCAGGCAGTTTTGGGTACAATGAGCAGTTCTTC.

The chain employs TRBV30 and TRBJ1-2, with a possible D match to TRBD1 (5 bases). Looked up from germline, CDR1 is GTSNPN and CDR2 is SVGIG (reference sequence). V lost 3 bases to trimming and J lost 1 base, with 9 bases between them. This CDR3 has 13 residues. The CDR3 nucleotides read TGTGCCTGGAGCTTACAGGTTAACTATGGCTACACCTTC. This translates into CAWSLQVNYGYTF.

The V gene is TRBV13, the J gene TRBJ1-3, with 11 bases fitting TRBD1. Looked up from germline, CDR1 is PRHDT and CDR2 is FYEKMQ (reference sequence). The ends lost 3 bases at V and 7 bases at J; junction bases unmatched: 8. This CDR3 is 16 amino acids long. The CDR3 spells CASSFRGQGVRNTIYF. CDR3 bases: TGTGCCAGCAGCTTTCGGGGACAGGGGGTACGCAACACCATATATTTT.

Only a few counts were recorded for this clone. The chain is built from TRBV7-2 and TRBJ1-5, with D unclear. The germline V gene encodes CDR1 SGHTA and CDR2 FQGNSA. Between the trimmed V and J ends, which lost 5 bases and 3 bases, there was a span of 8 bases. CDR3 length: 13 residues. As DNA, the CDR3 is TGTGCCAGCAGCCCAGTTTACAATCAGCCCCAGCATTTT. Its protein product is CASSPVYNQPQHF.

This CDR3 reads CASSGRQYNSPLHF. DNA of the CDR3: TGTGCCAGCAGCGGAAGACAGTATAATTCACCCCTCCACTTT. The rearrangement uses TRBV28 and TRBJ1-6; perhaps TRBD1 as D (5 bases). The CDR3 has 14 amino acids. The V end was cut by 6 bases, the J end by 4 bases, with 10 bases between. The germline CDR1 and CDR2 sequences are MDHEN and SYDVKM.

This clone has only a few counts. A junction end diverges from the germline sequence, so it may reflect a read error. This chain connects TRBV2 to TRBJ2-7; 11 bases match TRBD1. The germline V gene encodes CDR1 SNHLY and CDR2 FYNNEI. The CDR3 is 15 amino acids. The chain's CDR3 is CASSQAGTGGTEQYF. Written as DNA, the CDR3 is TGTGCCAGCAGTCAAGCGGGGACAGGGGGGACCGAGCAGTACTTC.

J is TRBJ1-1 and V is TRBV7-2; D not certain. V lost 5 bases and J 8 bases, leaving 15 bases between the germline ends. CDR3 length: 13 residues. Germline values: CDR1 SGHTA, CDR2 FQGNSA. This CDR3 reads CASSPDHGWEAFF. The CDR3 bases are TGTGCCAGCAGCCCCGATCATGGCTGGGAAGCTTTCTTT.

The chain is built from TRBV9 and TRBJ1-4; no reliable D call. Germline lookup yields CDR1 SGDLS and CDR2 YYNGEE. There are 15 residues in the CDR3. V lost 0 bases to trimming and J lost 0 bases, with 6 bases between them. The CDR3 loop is CASSVDGTTNEKLFF. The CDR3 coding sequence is TGTGCCAGCAGCGTAGACGGGACAACTAATGAAAAACTGTTTTTT.

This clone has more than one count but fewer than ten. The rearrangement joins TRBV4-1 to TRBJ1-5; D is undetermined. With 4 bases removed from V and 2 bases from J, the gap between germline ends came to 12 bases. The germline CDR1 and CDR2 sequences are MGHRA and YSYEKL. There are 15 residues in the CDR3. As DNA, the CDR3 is TGCGCCAGCAGCCTCCAGAAATTGGGCAATCAGCCCCAGCATTTT. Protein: CASSLQKLGNQPQHF.

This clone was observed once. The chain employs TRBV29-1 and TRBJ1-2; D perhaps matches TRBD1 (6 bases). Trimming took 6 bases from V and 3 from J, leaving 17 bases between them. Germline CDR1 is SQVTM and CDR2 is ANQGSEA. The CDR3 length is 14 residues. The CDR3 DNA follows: TGCAGCGTAGGCACAGGGTTTGAGGACTATGGCTACACCTTC. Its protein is CSVGTGFEDYGYTF.

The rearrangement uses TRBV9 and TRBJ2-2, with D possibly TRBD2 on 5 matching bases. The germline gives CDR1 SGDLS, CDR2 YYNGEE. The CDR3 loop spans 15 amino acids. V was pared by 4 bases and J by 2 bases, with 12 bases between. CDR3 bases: TGTGCCAGCAGCCTTACTAGTGTCAACACCGGGGAGCTGTTTTTT. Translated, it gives CASSLTSVNTGELFF.

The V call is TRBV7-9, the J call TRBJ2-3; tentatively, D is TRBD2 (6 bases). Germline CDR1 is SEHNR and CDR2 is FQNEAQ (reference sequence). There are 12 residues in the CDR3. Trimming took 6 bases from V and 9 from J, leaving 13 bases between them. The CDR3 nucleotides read TGTGCCAGCAGTTTGTTCCGGGAGACGCAGTATTTT. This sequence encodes CASSLFRETQYF.

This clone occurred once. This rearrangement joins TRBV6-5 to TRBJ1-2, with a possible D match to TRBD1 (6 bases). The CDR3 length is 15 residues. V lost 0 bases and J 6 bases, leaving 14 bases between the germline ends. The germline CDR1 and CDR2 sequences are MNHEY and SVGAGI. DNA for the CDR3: TGTGCCAGCAGTTACTCGGAGGGAGGGGGTAATGGCTACACCTTC. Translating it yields CASSYSEGGGNGYTF.